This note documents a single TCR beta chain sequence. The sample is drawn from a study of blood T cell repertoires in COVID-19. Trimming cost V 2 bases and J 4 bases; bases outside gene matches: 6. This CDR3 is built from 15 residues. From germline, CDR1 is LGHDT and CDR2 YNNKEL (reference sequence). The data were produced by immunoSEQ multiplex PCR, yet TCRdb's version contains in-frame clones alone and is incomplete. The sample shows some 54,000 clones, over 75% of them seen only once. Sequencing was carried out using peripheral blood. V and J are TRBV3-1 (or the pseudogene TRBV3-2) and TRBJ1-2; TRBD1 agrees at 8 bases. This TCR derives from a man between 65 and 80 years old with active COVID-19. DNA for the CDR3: TGTGCCAGCAGCCAATACTGGACAGGGACCTATGGCTACACCTTC. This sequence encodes CASSQYWTGTYGYTF.